This TCR beta chain was retrieved from a study of blood T cell repertoires in COVID-19. Study-wide context: The United States, Italy and Spain provided the acute and convalescent COVID-19 samples. PBMCs, B-cell-depleted T cells, or T cells were the source of the cDNA or gDNA that made up the material.

The CDR3 length is 13 residues. The ends were cut back, 6 bases at V and 1 base at J, with 9 bases in the middle. Looked up from germline, CDR1 is MRHNA and CDR2 is SNTAGT. Authors' methods: Counts of nucleated cells, estimated from reference gene primer amplification, were obtained. The data were produced by immunoSEQ multiplex PCR, yet TCRdb's version contains in-frame clones alone and is incomplete. The V and J calls and clone size come from that table; D and trimming were worked out from the DNA. The sample shows 120,000 or so clones, around 81% of them seen only once. The sample taken for sequencing was peripheral blood. This receptor was obtained from a man in his 60s with acute or convalescent COVID-19. The genes are TRBV6-4 and TRBJ1-1; the D gene is possibly TRBD1 (5 bases). CDR3 DNA: TGTGCCAGCAGAAACCAGGGGAACACTGAAGCTTTCTTT. It codes for CASRNQGNTEAFF.